The TCR beta chain described here comes from a study of blood T cell repertoires in COVID-19. The data were produced by immunoSEQ multiplex PCR, yet TCRdb's version contains in-frame clones alone and is incomplete. This sample has approximately 170,000 clones; approximately 86% occur once, and the top ten carry around 1.1%. This CDR3 spans 13 amino acids. V lost 0 bases to trimming and J lost 9 bases, with 9 bases between them. Germline V gene lookup returns CDR1 LGHDT and CDR2 YNNKEL (reference sequence). The chain employs TRBV3-1 (or the pseudogene TRBV3-2) and TRBJ1-5, with D uncertain. This TCR came from a young man with acute or convalescent COVID-19. Specimen: peripheral blood. CDR3 bases: TGTGCCAGCAGCCAAGATCAGGTCCGGCCCCAGCATTTT. Its protein product is CASSQDQVRPQHF.